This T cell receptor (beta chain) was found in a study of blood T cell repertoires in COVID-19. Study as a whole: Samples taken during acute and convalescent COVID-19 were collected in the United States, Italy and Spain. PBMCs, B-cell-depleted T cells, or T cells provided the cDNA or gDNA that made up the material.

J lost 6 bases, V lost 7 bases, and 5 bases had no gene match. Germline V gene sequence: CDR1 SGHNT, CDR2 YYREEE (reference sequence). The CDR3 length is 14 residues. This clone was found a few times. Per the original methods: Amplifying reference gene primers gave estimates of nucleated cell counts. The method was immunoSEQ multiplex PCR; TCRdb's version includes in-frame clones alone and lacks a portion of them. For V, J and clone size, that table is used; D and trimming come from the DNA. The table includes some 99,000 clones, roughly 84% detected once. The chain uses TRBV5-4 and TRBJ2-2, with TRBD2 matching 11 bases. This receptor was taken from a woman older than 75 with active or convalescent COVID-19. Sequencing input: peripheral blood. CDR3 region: CASELAGVSGELFF. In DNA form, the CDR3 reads TGTGCCAGCGAACTAGCGGGAGTTTCCGGGGAGCTGTTTTTT.